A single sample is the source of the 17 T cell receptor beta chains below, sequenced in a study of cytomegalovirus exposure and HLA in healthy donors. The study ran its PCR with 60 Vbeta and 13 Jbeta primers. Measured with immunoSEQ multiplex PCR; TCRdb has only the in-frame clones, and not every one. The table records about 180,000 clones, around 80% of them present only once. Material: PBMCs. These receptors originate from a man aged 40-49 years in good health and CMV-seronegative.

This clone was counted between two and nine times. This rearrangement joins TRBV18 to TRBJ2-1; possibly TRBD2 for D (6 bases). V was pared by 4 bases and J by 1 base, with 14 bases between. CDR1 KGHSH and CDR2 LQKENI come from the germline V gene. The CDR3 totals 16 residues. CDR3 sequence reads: CASSQSVAVSYNEQFF. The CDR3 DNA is TGTGCCAGCTCACAAAGCGTAGCGGTTTCCTACAATGAGCAGTTCTTC.

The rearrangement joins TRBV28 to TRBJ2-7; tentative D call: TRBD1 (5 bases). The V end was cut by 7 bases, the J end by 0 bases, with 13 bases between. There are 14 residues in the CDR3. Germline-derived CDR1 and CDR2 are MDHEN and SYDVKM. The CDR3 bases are TGTGCCAGCAACCCCAGGGTACTCTCCTACGAGCAGTACTTC. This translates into CASNPRVLSYEQYF.

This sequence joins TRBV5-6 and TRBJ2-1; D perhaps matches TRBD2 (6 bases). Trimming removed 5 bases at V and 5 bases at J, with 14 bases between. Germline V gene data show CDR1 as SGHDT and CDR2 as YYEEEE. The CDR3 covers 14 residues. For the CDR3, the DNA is TGTGCCAGCAGGTTCCGGGGACTGGACAATGAGCAGTTCTTC. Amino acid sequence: CASRFRGLDNEQFF.

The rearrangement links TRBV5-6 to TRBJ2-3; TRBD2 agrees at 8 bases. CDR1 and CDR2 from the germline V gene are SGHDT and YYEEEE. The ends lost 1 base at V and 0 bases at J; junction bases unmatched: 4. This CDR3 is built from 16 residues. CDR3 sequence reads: CASSLSGGGSTDTQYF. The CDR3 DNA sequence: TGTGCCAGCAGCTTGAGCGGGGGTGGGAGCACAGATACGCAGTATTTT.

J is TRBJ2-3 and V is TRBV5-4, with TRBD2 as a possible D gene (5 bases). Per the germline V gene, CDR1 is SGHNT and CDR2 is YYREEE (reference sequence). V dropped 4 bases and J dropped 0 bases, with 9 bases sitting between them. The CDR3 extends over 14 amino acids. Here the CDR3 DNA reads TGTGCCAGCAGCCACAGCGGCAGCACAGATACGCAGTATTTT. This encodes CASSHSGSTDTQYF. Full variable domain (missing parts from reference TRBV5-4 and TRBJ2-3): ETGVTQSPTHLIKTRGQQVTLRCSSQSGHNTVSWYQQALGQGPQFIFQYYREEENGRGNFPPRFSGLQFPNYSSELNVNALELDDSALYLCASSHSGSTDTQYFGPGTRLTVL.

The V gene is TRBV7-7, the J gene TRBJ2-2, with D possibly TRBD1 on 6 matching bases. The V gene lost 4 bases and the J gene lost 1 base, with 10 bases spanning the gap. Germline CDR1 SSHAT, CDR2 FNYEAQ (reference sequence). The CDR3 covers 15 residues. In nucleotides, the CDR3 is TGTGCCAGCAGCTCCGGGACAAGGAACACCGGGGAGCTGTTTTTT. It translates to CASSSGTRNTGELFF.

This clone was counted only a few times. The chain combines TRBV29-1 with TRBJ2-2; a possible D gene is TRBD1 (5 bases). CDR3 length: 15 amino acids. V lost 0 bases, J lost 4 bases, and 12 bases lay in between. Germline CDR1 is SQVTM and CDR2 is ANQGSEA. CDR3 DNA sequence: TGCAGCGTTGAAGATCCGCAGGGTTTCACCGGGGAGCTGTTTTTT. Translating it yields CSVEDPQGFTGELFF.

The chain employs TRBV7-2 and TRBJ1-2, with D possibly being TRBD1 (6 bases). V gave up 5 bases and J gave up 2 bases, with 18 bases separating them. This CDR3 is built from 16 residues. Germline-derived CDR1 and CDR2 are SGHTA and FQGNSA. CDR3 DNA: TGTGCCAGCAGCCGTCAGGGGCAAGTCGAGAACTATGGCTACACCTTC. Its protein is CASSRQGQVENYGYTF.

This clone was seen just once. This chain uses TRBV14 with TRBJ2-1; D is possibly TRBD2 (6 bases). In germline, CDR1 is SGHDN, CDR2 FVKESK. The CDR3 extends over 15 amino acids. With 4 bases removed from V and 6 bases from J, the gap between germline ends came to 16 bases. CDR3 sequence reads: CASSRGGVVPNEQFF. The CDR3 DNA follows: TGTGCCAGCAGCCGAGGCGGGGTTGTCCCCAATGAGCAGTTCTTC.

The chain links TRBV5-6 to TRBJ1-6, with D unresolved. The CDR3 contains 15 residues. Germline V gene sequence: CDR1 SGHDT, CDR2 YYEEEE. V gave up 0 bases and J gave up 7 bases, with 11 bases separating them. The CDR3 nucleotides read TGTGCCAGCAGCTTGGATGAGTCTAAAAATTCACCCCTCCACTTT. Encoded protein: CASSLDESKNSPLHF.

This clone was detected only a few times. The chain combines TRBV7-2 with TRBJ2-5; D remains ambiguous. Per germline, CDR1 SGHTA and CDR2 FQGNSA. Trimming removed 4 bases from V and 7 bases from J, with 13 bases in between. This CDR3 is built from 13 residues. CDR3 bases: TGTGCCAGCAGCTCCCCCCCGTCGGGGACCCAGTACTTC. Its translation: CASSSPPSGTQYF.

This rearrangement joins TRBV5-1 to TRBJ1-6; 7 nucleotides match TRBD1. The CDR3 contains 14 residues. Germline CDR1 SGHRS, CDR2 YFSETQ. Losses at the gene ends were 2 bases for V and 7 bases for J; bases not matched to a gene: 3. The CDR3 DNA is TGCGCCAGCAGCTTCGGGACAGCCAATTCACCCCTCCACTTT. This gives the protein CASSFGTANSPLHF.

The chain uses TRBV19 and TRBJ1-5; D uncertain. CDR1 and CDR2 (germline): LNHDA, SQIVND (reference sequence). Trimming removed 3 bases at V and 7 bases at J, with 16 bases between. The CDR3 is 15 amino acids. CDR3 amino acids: CASSITVSGQQPQHF. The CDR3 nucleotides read TGTGCCAGTAGTATCACCGTGAGCGGGCAGCAGCCCCAGCATTTT.

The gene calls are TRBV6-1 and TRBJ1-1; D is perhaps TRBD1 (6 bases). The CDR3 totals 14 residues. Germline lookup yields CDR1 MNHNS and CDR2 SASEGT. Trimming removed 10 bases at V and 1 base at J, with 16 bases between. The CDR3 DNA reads TGTGCCATCGCCGGCGGGGGCGGGAACACTGAAGCTTTCTTT. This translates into CAIAGGGGNTEAFF.

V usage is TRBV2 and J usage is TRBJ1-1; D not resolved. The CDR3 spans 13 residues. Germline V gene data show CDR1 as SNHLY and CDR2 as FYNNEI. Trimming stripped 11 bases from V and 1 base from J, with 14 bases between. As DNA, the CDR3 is TGTGCCCCGGGAGGGCGGCCGAACACTGAAGCTTTCTTT. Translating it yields CAPGGRPNTEAFF.

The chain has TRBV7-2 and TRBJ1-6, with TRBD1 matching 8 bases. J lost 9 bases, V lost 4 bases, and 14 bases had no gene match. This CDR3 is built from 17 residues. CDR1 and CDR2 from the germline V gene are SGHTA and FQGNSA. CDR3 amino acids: CASSSRAGQGAGSPLHF. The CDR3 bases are TGTGCCAGCAGCTCGAGGGCCGGACAGGGAGCAGGTTCACCCCTCCACTTT.

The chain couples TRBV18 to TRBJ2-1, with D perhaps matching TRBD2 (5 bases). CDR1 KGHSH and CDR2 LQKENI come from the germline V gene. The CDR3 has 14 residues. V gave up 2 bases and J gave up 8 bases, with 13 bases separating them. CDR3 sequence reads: CASSPLVGVDEQFF. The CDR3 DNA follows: TGTGCCAGCTCACCATTGGTGGGAGTCGATGAGCAGTTCTTC.